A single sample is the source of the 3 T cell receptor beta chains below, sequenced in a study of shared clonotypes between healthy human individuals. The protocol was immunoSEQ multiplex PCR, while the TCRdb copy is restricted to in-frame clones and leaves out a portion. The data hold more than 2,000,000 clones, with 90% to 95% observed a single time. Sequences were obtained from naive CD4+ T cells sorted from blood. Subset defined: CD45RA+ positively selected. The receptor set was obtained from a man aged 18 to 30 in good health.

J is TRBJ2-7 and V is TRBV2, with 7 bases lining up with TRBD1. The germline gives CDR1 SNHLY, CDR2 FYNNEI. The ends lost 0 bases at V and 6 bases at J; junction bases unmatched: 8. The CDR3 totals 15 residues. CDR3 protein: CASSEARTGALEQYF. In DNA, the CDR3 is TGTGCCAGCAGTGAAGCGCGGACAGGAGCTCTCGAGCAGTACTTC.

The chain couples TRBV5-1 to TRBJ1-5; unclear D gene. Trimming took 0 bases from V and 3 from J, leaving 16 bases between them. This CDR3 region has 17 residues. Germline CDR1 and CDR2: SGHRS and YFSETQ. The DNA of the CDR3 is TGCGCCAGCAGCTTGGGCCCGGACCGTCCTCCCAATCAGCCCCAGCATTTT. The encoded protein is CASSLGPDRPPNQPQHF. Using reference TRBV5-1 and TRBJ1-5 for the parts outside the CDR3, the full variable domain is KAGVTQTPRYLIKTRGQQVTLSCSPISGHRSVSWYQQTPGQGLQFLFEYFSETQRNKGNFPGRFSGRQFSNSRSEMNVSTLELGDSALYLCASSLGPDRPPNQPQHFGDGTRLSIL.

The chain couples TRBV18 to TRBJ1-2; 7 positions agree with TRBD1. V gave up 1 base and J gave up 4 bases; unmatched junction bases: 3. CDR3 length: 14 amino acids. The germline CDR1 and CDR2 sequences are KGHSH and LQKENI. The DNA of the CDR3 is TGTGCCAGCTCACCACTGGGACAGACCTATGGCTACACCTTC. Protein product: CASSPLGQTYGYTF.